Detailed here is one TCR beta chain. CDR3 length: 14 amino acids. V dropped 5 bases and J dropped 7 bases, with 15 bases sitting between them. Looked up from germline, CDR1 is SEHNR and CDR2 is FQNEAQ (reference sequence). The source of the sample is a study of blood T cell repertoires in COVID-19. Looking at the study overall: In each case, the material was cDNA or gDNA derived from T cells, B-cell-depleted T cells, or PBMCs.

As originally analysed: Researchers report that nucleated cell counts were estimated from reference gene primer amplification. Only in-frame clones appear in the TCRdb table, and some are missing; sequencing was by immunoSEQ multiplex PCR. That table furnishes V, J and clone size, whereas the DNA furnished D and trimming. Of 160,000 or so clones listed, around 90% are singletons. The chain is built from TRBV7-9 and TRBJ1-5; D unresolved. This clonotype was sampled from a man aged 55 to 70 with active or convalescent COVID-19. Sequences were obtained from peripheral blood. This CDR3 reads CASSLHGVGQPQHF. CDR3 nucleotides: TGTGCCAGCAGCCTCCACGGGGTAGGGCAGCCCCAGCATTTT.